The table lists the clone carrying this T cell receptor beta chain with many counts. Its antigen is still unknown. The data are from a study of human T cells and chemical hapten exposure. General observations from the study: After DPC sensitization, TCRs above 1 in 1000 frequency showed no change.

In the study's own analysis: With a range of about 23,224 to 750,000, the median per sample was around 96,000 TCRs. TCRdb re-analysed the RACE reads in MiXCR, keeping a single row per CDR3 protein. The V and J calls and clone size are TCRdb's, not the authors'. This table holds roughly 34,000 distinct CDR3 sequences, 10% found once. The trim removed 2 bases at V and 7 bases at J, leaving 6 bases unmatched. The CDR3 spans 15 residues. Germline assignment: CDR1 SGHRS and CDR2 YFSETQ. Sample time point: pre-sensitization, week 0. Noted treatment: therapeutic diphenylcyclopropenone sensitization with weekly scalp DPC. Extraction of total RNA was performed on unfractionated whole blood.

This sample comprised whole blood, obtained in connection with sensitization to the hapten diphenylcyclopropenone (DPC). The V and J genes are TRBV5-1 and TRBJ2-1; TRBD2 matches 10 bases. The sequence came from a man between 50 and 59 years old with alopecia areata. Some clones in this sample may be carry-over from other donors' samples. The CDR3 DNA follows: TGCGCCAGCAGCTTTCTAGCGGGAGAAGGGAATGAGCAGTTCTTC. The encoded protein is CASSFLAGEGNEQFF.